The entry below gives a single T cell receptor (beta chain) sequence along with its context. As yet, its antigen is unknown. These data belong to a study of cytomegalovirus exposure and HLA in healthy donors. Sequencing used immunoSEQ multiplex PCR; TCRdb keeps in-frame clones, though not all of them. Here the sample spans about 130,000 clones, 89% being singletons. Findings and caveats of the study: Generally TCR sequences proved uncommon, though certain public TCRs appeared in numerous donors. As confirmed in vitro, a few CMV-associated chains were specific for CMV antigens. First-cohort TCR clusters were later found to tend to co-occur in the 120 validation repertoires.

The CDR3 sequence is 12 residues long. The V gene lost 1 base and the J gene lost 8 bases, with 8 bases spanning the gap. CDR1 and CDR2 (germline): MGHRA, YSYEKL. Among the roughly 110 subjects of the validation cohort, separate from the roughly 700-subject first cohort, were the donors. The clonotype originates from a woman aged 18-29 years in good health and CMV-seropositive. The chain is built from TRBV4-1 and TRBJ1-2; TRBD1 might be the D (6 bases). Sample: PBMCs. CDR3 loop: CASSQGGGGYTF. The CDR3 DNA is TGCGCCAGCAGCCAAGGGGGGGGCGGCTACACCTTC.